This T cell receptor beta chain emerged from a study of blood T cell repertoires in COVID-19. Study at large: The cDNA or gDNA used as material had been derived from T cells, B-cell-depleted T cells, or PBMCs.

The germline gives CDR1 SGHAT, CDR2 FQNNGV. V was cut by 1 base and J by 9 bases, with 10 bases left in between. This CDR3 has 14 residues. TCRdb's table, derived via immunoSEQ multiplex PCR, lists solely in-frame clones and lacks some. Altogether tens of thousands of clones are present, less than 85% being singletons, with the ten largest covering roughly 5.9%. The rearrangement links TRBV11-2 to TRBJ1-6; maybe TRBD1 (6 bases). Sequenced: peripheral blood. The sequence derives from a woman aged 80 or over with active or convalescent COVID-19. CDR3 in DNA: TGTGCCAGCAGCTTAGTCGGGGGGGCTTCACCCCTCCACTTT. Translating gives CASSLVGGASPLHF.